This T cell receptor (beta chain) was recovered during a study of identical twins. There are 17 residues in the CDR3. Per germline, CDR1 SNHLY and CDR2 FYNNEI. J was trimmed by 0 bases and V by 6 bases; bases with no gene match: 9. TCRdb processed the 5' RACE reads anew with MiXCR; each CDR3 protein has one entry. The repertoire has about 530,000 distinct CDR3 sequences, about a fifth of them found once; the top ten carry approximately 0.5%. The same sample was also studied in work on yellow fever vaccine responses in identical twins.

Material for sequencing was CD4+ T cells sorted from blood. This clonotype originated in a woman aged 18 to 35 in good health. V and J are TRBV2 and TRBJ2-3; 10 positions match TRBD2. Here the CDR3 reads CASRRGLAIRSTDTQYF. CDR3 bases: TGTGCCAGCAGGAGGGGACTAGCGATAAGAAGCACAGATACGCAGTATTTT.